One and the same sample provided the 19 T cell receptor beta chains below, sequenced in a study of T cells in Graves' hyperthyroidism and ophthalmopathy. There were TCR beta CDR3 regions amplified from RNA transcripts. HTBI primers drove first-round RT-PCR of the TCR CDR3. One entry per CDR3 protein, called by TCRdb with MiXCR from the multiplex PCR reads. The sample carries some 770,000 distinct CDR3 sequences, around 17% recorded once. Material: blood. The source is a man aged 18-30 years with Graves' hyperthyroidism.

At least ten counts were recorded for this clonotype. The chain has TRBV7-2 and TRBJ2-2; tentatively, D is TRBD2 (5 bases). V was cut by 5 bases and J by 4 bases, with 14 bases left in between. This CDR3 has 15 amino acids. Germline CDR1 SGHTA, CDR2 FQGNSA. CDR3 DNA sequence: TGTGCCAGCAGCCCGCAGCGGTACAGCACCGGGGAGCTGTTTTTT. Translated: CASSPQRYSTGELFF. Using reference TRBV7-2 and TRBJ2-2 for the parts outside the CDR3, the full variable domain is GAGVSQSPSNKVTEKGKDVELRCDPISGHTALYWYRQSLGQGLEFLIYFQGNSAPDKSGLPSDRFSAERTGGSVSTLTIQRTQQEDSAVYLCASSPQRYSTGELFFGEGSRLTVL.

The chain carries TRBV7-9 and TRBJ2-1, with D perhaps TRBD1 (6 bases). Germline-derived CDR1 and CDR2 are SEHNR and FQNEAQ (reference sequence). The CDR3 runs to 15 residues. Trimming removed 5 bases at V and 4 bases at J, with 15 bases between. As DNA, the CDR3 is TGTGCCAGCAGCCCCAGGGGATACGCGTACAATGAGCAGTTCTTC. Residues: CASSPRGYAYNEQFF.

Concerning this clonotype itself: The junction departs from germline at one end; a sequencing error may be responsible. The chain employs TRBV24-1 and TRBJ2-2; D uncertain. The CDR3 has 15 amino acids. From germline, CDR1 is KGHDR and CDR2 SFDVKD. Here the CDR3 DNA reads TGTGCCGCCAGTGATGTGACTCAGTGGAGCGGGGAGCTGTTTTTT. Amino acid sequence: CAASDVTQWSGELFF.

This clonotype was detected a few times. The chain uses TRBV7-6 and TRBJ1-1; D not resolved. Germline V gene sequence: CDR1 SGHVS, CDR2 FNYEAQ. V lost 5 bases, J lost 3 bases, and 10 bases lay in between. The CDR3 sequence is 13 residues long. The CDR3 protein is CASSQSRYTEAFF. The CDR3, as DNA: TGTGCCAGCAGCCAGAGCCGGTACACTGAAGCTTTCTTT.

This clonotype was observed at least ten times. CDR3 in DNA: TGTGCCAGCAGCTTATTTCCCCGCCGGTCGAGCTCCTACGAGCAGTACTTC. Protein: CASSLFPRRSSSYEQYF. V gene TRBV7-9 combines with J gene TRBJ2-7; D not certain. The germline CDR1 and CDR2 sequences are SEHNR and FQNEAQ (reference sequence). CDR3 length equals 17 residues. Trimming cost V 2 bases and J 0 bases, with 17 bases left between them. The full variable domain, rest sourced from reference TRBV7-9 and TRBJ2-7, is DTGVSQNPRHKITKRGQNVTFRCDPISEHNRLYWYRQTLGQGPEFLTYFQNEAQLEKSRLLSDRFSAERPKGSFSTLEIQRTEQGDSAMYLCASSLFPRRSSSYEQYFGPGTRLTVT.

J is TRBJ2-7 and V is TRBV29-1; 7 bases map to TRBD2. The CDR3 has 13 amino acids. Germline trimming cut 7 bases from V and 6 bases from J; bases unmatched to any gene: 12. The germline CDR1 and CDR2 sequences are SQVTM and ANQGSEA. CDR3 region: CSARAPGGSEQYF. The DNA of the CDR3 is TGCAGCGCGCGGGCCCCGGGAGGATCCGAGCAGTACTTC.

The V and J genes are TRBV7-9 and TRBJ2-7; D might be TRBD2 (8 bases). Per germline, CDR1 SEHNR and CDR2 FQNEAQ (reference sequence). V was shortened by 5 bases and J by 5 bases, with 34 bases between the two germline ends. The CDR3 consists of 20 residues. The CDR3 sequence is CASSLPRQGDLSGGPDEQYF. CDR3 nucleotide sequence: TGTGCCAGCAGCCTACCTCGACAGGGCGATCTTTCGGGAGGGCCGGACGAGCAGTACTTC.

In its sample, this clonotype was seen a few times. Given a much more abundant clone one base away, this may be a read error. The chain has TRBV28 and TRBJ2-1; 11 nucleotides align to TRBD2. CDR3 size: 18 residues. Germline values: CDR1 MDHEN, CDR2 SYDVKM. The CDR3 sequence: CASSLGTSGSFSYNGQFF. As DNA, the CDR3 is TGTGCCAGCAGCTTAGGAACTAGCGGGAGTTTTTCCTACAATGGGCAGTTCTTC.

This clonotype was observed a few times. This may come from a read error, since a much larger clone is one base off. The chain carries TRBV5-6 and TRBJ2-7; D not resolved. The CDR3 totals 12 residues. With 2 bases removed from V and 5 bases from J, the gap between germline ends came to 8 bases. CDR1 and CDR2 (germline): SGHDT, YYEEEE. The CDR3 sequence: CASSFGPHEQYF. The CDR3 DNA reads TGTGCCAGCAGCTTCGGGCCCCACGAGCAGTACTTC.

This clonotype has only a few counts. For the CDR3, the DNA is TGCAGTGCTAAATCCGGGACTAGCGGGAAATTCTACGAGCAGTACTTC. Protein: CSAKSGTSGKFYEQYF. The chain employs TRBV20-1 and TRBJ2-7; 13 positions match TRBD2. CDR1 and CDR2 (germline): DFQATT, SNEGSKA (reference sequence). J lost 3 bases, V lost 4 bases, and 9 bases had no gene match. The CDR3 covers 16 residues.

In regard to this clonotype: Possible read error: a much larger clone is one base away. The V gene is TRBV12-3 or TRBV12-4, the J gene TRBJ1-1; D uncertain. This CDR3 contains 14 residues. The CDR3 region has the DNA TGTGCCAGCAGGCCCTTGGGCATGAACACTGAAGCTTCCTTT. This codes for CASRPLGMNTEASF.

The chain is built from TRBV6-1 and TRBJ2-7, with D possibly TRBD1 on 6 matching bases. V dropped 6 bases and J dropped 0 bases, with 15 bases sitting between them. In germline, CDR1 is MNHNS, CDR2 SASEGT. The CDR3 is 15 residues long. The CDR3 sequence: CASSYGRGSSYEQYF. The CDR3 DNA is TGTGCCAGCAGCTACGGTAGGGGGTCCTCCTACGAGCAGTACTTC.

The genes are TRBV2 and TRBJ2-3, with 7 bases aligning to TRBD1. The germline V gene has CDR1 SNHLY and CDR2 FYNNEI. The V and J ends lost 7 bases and 2 bases, in that order; junction bases with no gene match: 9. The CDR3 covers 15 residues. The CDR3 sequence is CASKTGEWNTDTQYF. In DNA, the CDR3 is TGTGCCAGCAAAACAGGGGAGTGGAACACAGATACGCAGTATTTT.

Ten or more counts support this clonotype. The rearrangement uses TRBV20-1 and TRBJ2-3, with D unresolved. V was clipped by 0 bases and J by 5 bases, with 9 bases between them. CDR3 length: 13 residues. CDR1 and CDR2 from the germline V gene are DFQATT and SNEGSKA (reference sequence). DNA for the CDR3: TGCAGTGCTAGAGAGATGGGATTAGATACGCAGTATTTT. This codes for CSAREMGLDTQYF.

The V call is TRBV19, the J call TRBJ1-5, with 7 bases matching TRBD1. The CDR3 runs 13 residues. The germline V gene has CDR1 LNHDA and CDR2 SQIVND (reference sequence). V shed 5 bases, J shed 7 bases, and the junction held 5 bases outside the gene matches. This CDR3 reads CASSEGQRQPQHF. The CDR3 nucleotides read TGTGCCAGTAGTGAGGGACAGAGGCAGCCCCAGCATTTT.

This clonotype showed up many times. The genes are TRBV10-3 and TRBJ1-2, with a tentative D call TRBD1 (6 bases). The CDR3 length is 16 residues. Between the trimmed V and J ends, which lost 5 bases and 0 bases, there was a span of 16 bases. Germline V gene data show CDR1 as ENHRY and CDR2 as SYGVKD. Written as DNA, the CDR3 is TGTGCCATCAGTAGCCATCGGGGGACATCTAACTATGGCTACACCTTC. Translation gives CAISSHRGTSNYGYTF.

The chain joins TRBV19 to TRBJ2-3; D is possibly TRBD2 (5 bases). Trimming cost V 0 bases and J 2 bases, with 9 bases left between them. The CDR3 totals 15 residues. The germline V gene encodes CDR1 LNHDA and CDR2 SQIVND (reference sequence). CDR3 loop: CASSIEAAPTDTQYF. CDR3 nucleotides: TGTGCCAGTAGTATAGAAGCGGCCCCCACAGATACGCAGTATTTT.

This clonotype has ten or more counts. This chain connects TRBV28 to TRBJ1-5; D is unclear. The CDR3 contains 14 residues. Germline V CDR1 and CDR2: MDHEN, SYDVKM. Trimming took 1 base from V and 5 from J, leaving 9 bases between them. CDR3 loop: CASSLFQTHQPQHF. CDR3 DNA: TGTGCCAGCAGTTTATTCCAAACCCATCAGCCCCAGCATTTT. Combining the CDR3 with reference TRBV28 and TRBJ1-5 gives the whole variable domain DVKVTQSSRYLVKRTGEKVFLECVQDMDHENMFWYRQDPGLGLRLIYFSYDVKMKEKGDIPEGYSVSREKKERFSLILESASTNQTSMYLCASSLFQTHQPQHFGDGTRLSIL.

At least ten counts were recorded for this clonotype. The chain links TRBV7-2 to TRBJ2-1; D is perhaps TRBD1 (6 bases). V was clipped by 4 bases and J by 3 bases, with 16 bases between them. The CDR3 totals 16 residues. Germline V gene lookup returns CDR1 SGHTA and CDR2 FQGNSA. CDR3 loop: CASSSMDSIFYNEQFF. In DNA form, the CDR3 reads TGTGCCAGCAGCTCTATGGACAGCATTTTCTACAATGAGCAGTTCTTC.